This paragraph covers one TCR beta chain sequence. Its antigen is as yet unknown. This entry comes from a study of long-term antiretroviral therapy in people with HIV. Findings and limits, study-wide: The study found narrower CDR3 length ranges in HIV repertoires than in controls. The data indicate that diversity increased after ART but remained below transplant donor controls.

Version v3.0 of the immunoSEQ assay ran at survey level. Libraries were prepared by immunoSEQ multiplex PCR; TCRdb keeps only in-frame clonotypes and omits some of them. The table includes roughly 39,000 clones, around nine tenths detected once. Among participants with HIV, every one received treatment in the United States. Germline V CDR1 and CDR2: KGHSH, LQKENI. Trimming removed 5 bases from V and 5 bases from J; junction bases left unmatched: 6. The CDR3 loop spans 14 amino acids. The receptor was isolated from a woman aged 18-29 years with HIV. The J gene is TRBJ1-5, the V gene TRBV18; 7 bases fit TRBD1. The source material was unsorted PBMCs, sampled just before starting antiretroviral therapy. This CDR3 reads CASSSDRVHQPQHF. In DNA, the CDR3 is TGTGCCAGCTCATCAGACAGGGTCCATCAGCCCCAGCATTTT.